This TCR beta chain was identified during a study of shared clonotypes between healthy human individuals. Study overall: A donor's plate count was three for CD4 naive and three for CD4 memory; CD8 naive had two and CD8 memory one.

Overall study results and limits: Clonotypes shared by all four sorted-subset donors had higher generation probabilities than non-shared clonotypes.

Several immunoSEQ plates held equal portions of the genomic DNA taken from each subset. Some clones are missing from TCRdb's copy, which holds only in-frame ones; the method was immunoSEQ multiplex PCR. The sample consists of about 2,500,000 clones, about 92% of them appearing once. In germline, CDR1 is GTSNPN, CDR2 SVGIG (reference sequence). This CDR3 is built from 16 residues. The V and J ends lost 3 bases and 0 bases respectively, with 17 bases between them. With respect to this clone: The target antigen is unknown.

The J gene is TRBJ1-1, the V gene TRBV30; a possible D gene is TRBD1 (5 bases). Sequencing input: naive CD4+ T cells sorted from blood. Sample subset: CD45RA+ positively selected. This sequence originates from a man younger than 35 in good health. In nucleotides, the CDR3 is TGTGCCTGGAGCTTTCTAAGTGGGGGAATGAACACTGAAGCTTTCTTT. Its protein product is CAWSFLSGGMNTEAFF.